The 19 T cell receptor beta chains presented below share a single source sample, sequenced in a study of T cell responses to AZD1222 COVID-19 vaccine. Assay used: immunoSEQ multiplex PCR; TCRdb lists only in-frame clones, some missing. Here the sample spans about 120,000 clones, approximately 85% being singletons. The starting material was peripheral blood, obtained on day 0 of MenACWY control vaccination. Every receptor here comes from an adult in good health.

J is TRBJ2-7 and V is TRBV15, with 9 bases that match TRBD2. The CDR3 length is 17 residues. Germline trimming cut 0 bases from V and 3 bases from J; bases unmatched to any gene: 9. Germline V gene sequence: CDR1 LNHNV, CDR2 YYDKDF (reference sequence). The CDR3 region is CATSRDLLAGADYEQYF. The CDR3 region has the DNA TGTGCCACCAGCAGAGATCTATTAGCGGGGGCTGACTACGAGCAGTACTTC.

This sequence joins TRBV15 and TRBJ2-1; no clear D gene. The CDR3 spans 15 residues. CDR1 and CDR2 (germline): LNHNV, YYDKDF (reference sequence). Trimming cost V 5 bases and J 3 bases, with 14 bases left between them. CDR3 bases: TGTGCCACCAGCGACACAGCACCAATCTACAATGAGCAGTTCTTC. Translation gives CATSDTAPIYNEQFF.

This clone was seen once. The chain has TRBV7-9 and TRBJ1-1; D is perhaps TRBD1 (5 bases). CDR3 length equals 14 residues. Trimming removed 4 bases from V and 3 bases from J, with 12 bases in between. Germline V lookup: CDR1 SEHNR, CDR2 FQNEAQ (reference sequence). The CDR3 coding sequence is TGTGCCAGCAGCTCTCAGGGAAGTCACACTGAAGCTTTCTTT. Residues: CASSSQGSHTEAFF. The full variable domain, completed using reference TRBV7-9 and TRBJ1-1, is DTGVSQNPRHKITKRGQNVTFRCDPISEHNRLYWYRQTLGQGPEFLTYFQNEAQLEKSRLLSDRFSAERPKGSFSTLEIQRTEQGDSAMYLCASSSQGSHTEAFFGQGTRLTVV.

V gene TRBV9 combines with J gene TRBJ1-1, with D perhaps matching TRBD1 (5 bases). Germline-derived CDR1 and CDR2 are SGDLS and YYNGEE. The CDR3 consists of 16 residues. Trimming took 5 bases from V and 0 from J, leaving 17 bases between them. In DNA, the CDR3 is TGTGCCAGCAGGGATTTAGGGGACCGCATGAACACTGAAGCTTTCTTT. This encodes CASRDLGDRMNTEAFF.

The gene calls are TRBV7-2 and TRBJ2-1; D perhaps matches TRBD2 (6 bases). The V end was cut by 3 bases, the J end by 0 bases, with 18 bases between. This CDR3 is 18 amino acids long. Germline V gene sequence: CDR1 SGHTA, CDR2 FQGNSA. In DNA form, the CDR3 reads TGTGCCAGCAGCTTGACGAGCAGGACTATCAGCTCCTACAATGAGCAGTTCTTC. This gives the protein CASSLTSRTISSYNEQFF.

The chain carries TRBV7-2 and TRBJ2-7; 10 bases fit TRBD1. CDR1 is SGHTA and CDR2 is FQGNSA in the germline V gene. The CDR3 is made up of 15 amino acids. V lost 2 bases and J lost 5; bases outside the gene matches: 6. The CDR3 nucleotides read TGTGCCAGCAGCTTAACCCCGGGACAGGGGAACGAGCAGTACTTC. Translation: CASSLTPGQGNEQYF.

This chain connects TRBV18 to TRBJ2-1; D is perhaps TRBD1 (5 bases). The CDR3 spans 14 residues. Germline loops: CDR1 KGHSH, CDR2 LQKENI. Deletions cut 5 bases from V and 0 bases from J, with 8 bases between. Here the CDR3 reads CASSGGASYNEQFF. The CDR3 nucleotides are TGTGCCAGCTCAGGTGGGGCCTCCTACAATGAGCAGTTCTTC.

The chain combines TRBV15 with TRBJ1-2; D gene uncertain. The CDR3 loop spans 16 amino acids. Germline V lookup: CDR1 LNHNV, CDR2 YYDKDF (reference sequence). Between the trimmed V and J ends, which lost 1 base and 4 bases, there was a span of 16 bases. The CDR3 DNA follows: TGTGCCACCAGCAGAGCTACCTCGTATGGTAGCTATGGCTACACCTTC. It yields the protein CATSRATSYGSYGYTF. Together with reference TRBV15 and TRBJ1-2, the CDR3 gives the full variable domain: DAMVIQNPRYQVTQFGKPVTLSCSQTLNHNVMYWYQQKSSQAPKLLFHYYDKDFNNEADTPDNFQSRRPNTSFCFLDIRSPGLGDTAMYLCATSRATSYGSYGYTFGSGTRLTVV.

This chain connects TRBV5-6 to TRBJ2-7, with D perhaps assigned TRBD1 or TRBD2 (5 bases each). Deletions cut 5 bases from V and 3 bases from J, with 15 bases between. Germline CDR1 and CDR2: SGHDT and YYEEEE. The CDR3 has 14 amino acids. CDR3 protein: CASSPGTGIYEQYF. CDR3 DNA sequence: TGTGCCAGCAGTCCCGGGACGGGAATCTACGAGCAGTACTTC.

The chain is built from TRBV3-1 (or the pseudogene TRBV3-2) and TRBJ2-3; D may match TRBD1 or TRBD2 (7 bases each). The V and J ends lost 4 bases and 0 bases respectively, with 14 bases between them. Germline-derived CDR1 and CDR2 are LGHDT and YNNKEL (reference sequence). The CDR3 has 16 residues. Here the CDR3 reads CASSRPGGASTDTQYF. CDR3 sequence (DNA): TGTGCCAGCAGCCGGCCAGGGGGGGCTAGCACAGATACGCAGTATTTT.

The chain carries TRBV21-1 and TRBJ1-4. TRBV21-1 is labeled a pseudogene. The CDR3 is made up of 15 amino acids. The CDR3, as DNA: TGTGCCAGCAGCCCAATGCAGGGACCTAATGAAAAACTGTTTTTT. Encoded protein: CASSPMQGPNEKLFF.

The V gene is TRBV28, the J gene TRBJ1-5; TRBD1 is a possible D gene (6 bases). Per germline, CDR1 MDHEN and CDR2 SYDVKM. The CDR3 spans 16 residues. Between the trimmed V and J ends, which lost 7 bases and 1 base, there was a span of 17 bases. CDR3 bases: TGTGCCAGCATCGTAGGGTCAGGGGTGAGCAATCAGCCCCAGCATTTT. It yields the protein CASIVGSGVSNQPQHF.

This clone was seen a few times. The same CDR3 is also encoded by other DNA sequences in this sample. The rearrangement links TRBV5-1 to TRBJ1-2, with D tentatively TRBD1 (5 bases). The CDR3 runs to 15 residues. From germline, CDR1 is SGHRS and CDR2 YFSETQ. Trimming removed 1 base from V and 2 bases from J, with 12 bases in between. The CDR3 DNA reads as TGCGCCAGCAGCTTGTCTGGCAGGACAAACTATGGCTACACCTTC. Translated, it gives CASSLSGRTNYGYTF. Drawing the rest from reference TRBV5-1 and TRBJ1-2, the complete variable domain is KAGVTQTPRYLIKTRGQQVTLSCSPISGHRSVSWYQQTPGQGLQFLFEYFSETQRNKGNFPGRFSGRQFSNSRSEMNVSTLELGDSALYLCASSLSGRTNYGYTFGSGTRLTVV.

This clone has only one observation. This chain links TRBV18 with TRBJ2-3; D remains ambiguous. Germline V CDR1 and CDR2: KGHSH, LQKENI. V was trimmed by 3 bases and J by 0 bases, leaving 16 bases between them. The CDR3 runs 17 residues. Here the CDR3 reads CASSPVPSASSTDTQYF. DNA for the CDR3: TGTGCCAGCTCACCCGTACCCTCGGCCAGTAGCACAGATACGCAGTATTTT. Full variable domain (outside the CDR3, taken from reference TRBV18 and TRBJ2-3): NAGVMQNPRHLVRRRGQEARLRCSPMKGHSHVYWYRQLPEEGLKFMVYLQKENIIDESGMPKERFSAEFPKEGPSILRIQQVVRGDSAAYFCASSPVPSASSTDTQYFGPGTRLTVL.

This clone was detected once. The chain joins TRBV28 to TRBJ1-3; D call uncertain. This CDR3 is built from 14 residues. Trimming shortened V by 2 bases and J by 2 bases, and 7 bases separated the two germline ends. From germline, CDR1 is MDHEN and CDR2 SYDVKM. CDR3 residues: CASSLIGAGNTIYF. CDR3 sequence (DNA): TGTGCCAGCAGTTTAATCGGGGCTGGAAACACCATATATTTT.

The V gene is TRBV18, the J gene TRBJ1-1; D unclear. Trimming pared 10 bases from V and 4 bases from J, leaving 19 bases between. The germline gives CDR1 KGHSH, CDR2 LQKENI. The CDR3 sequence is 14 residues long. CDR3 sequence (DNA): TGTGCCACTCGGGGTTCGGTTGATAGCACTGAAGCTTTCTTT. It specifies CATRGSVDSTEAFF.

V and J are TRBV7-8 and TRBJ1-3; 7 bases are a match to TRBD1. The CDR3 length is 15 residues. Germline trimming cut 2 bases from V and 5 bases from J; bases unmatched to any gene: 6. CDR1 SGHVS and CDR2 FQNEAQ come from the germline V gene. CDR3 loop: CASSLTPTGRNTIYF. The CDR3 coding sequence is TGTGCCAGCAGCTTAACCCCGACAGGGCGAAACACCATATATTTT.

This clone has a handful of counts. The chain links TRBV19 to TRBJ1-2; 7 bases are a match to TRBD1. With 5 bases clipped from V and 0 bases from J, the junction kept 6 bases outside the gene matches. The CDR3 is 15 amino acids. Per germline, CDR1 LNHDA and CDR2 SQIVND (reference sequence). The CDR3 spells CASSADRAANYGYTF. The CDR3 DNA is TGTGCCAGTAGTGCAGACAGGGCAGCTAACTATGGCTACACCTTC.

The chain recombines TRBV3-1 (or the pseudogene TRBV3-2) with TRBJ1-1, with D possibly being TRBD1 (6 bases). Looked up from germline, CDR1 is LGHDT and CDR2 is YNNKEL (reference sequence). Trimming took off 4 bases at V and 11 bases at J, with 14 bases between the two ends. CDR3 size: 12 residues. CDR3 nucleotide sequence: TGTGCCAGCAGCCTCCTAGGGGGTAAGGCTTTCTTT. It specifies CASSLLGGKAFF.